The 18 T cell receptor beta chains reported below all come from one sample, sequenced in a study of blood T cell repertoires in COVID-19. TCRdb's table, derived via immunoSEQ multiplex PCR, lists solely in-frame clones and lacks some. Of a few hundred thousand clones listed, roughly 84% are singletons. Sequencing used peripheral blood. These receptors were obtained from a woman of 80 years or more with COVID-19, enrolled during active disease.

This rearrangement joins TRBV2 to TRBJ2-1, with 7 bases lining up with TRBD1. The CDR3 loop spans 15 amino acids. Germline V CDR1 and CDR2: SNHLY, FYNNEI. Trimming cost V 6 bases and J 7 bases; bases outside gene matches: 12. CDR3 amino acids: CASSRDSGTVNEQFF. The DNA for the CDR3 is TGTGCCAGCAGCCGGGACAGTGGGACCGTAAATGAGCAGTTCTTC.

The chain couples TRBV28 to TRBJ2-2, with 14 bases fitting TRBD2. CDR3 size: 15 residues. CDR1 and CDR2 from the germline V gene are MDHEN and SYDVKM. V shed 6 bases, J shed 5 bases, and the junction held 2 bases outside the gene matches. CDR3 nucleotides: TGTGCCAGCAGAGGACTAGCGGGGGGTACCGGGGAGCTGTTTTTT. Amino acid sequence: CASRGLAGGTGELFF.

The V and J genes are TRBV7-2 and TRBJ1-3; D remains unclear. Trimming shortened V by 6 bases and J by 1 base, and 19 bases separated the two germline ends. Germline CDR1 reads SGHTA; CDR2 reads FQGNSA. This CDR3 has 17 residues. CDR3 sequence (DNA): TGTGCCAGCAGGCAACACGATTCCACCTCTTCTGGAAACACCATATATTTT. Translation: CASRQHDSTSSGNTIYF.

The chain has TRBV6-5 and TRBJ1-1, with D maybe TRBD1 (6 bases). Germline V lookup: CDR1 MNHEY, CDR2 SVGAGI. There are 13 residues in the CDR3. The ends were cut back, 1 base at V and 4 bases at J, with 7 bases in the middle. This CDR3 reads CASSYLGGTEAFF. CDR3 sequence (DNA): TGTGCCAGCAGTTACTTAGGGGGCACTGAAGCTTTCTTT.

Of note for this clone: This specimen includes other DNA sequences encoding the same CDR3. This sequence joins TRBV5-6 and TRBJ2-7, with a tentative D call TRBD2 (6 bases). Germline CDR1 reads SGHDT; CDR2 reads YYEEEE. V lost 1 base and J lost 3, with 8 bases in between. The CDR3 covers 13 residues. The CDR3 DNA is TGTGCCAGCAGCTTGCGGGGGAGCTACGAGCAGTACTTC. Amino acid sequence: CASSLRGSYEQYF.

The V and J genes are TRBV5-1 and TRBJ2-5; TRBD1 matches 7 bases. This CDR3 contains 12 residues. Looked up from germline, CDR1 is SGHRS and CDR2 is YFSETQ. Losses at the gene ends were 7 bases for V and 5 bases for J; bases not matched to a gene: 5. The CDR3 sequence: CASDATGETQYF. CDR3 nucleotide sequence: TGCGCCAGCGACGCGACAGGGGAGACCCAGTACTTC.

The chain combines TRBV21-1 with TRBJ1-5; the D call of TRBD1 is as the table states it, not checked on the DNA. TRBV21-1 is classified as a pseudogene. This CDR3 is built from 16 residues. The CDR3 DNA follows: TGTGCCAGCAGCAAAGTGGGGACAGATAGCAATCAGCCCCAGCATTTT. It encodes CASSKVGTDSNQPQHF.

V and J are TRBV28 and TRBJ1-6, with D tentatively TRBD1 (5 bases). This CDR3 is 14 amino acids long. The germline V gene has CDR1 MDHEN and CDR2 SYDVKM. Trimming cost V 8 bases and J 5 bases, with 13 bases left between them. As DNA, the CDR3 is TGTGCCAGCTCGCAGGGTTTAAATAATTCACCCCTCCACTTT. This translates into CASSQGLNNSPLHF.

The chain uses TRBV4-2 and TRBJ2-3; D gene unclear. This CDR3 is built from 16 residues. V was shortened by 0 bases and J by 0 bases, with 10 bases between the two germline ends. Germline CDR1 and CDR2: LGHNA and YNFKEQ. The CDR3 DNA is TGTGCCAGCAGCCAAGATCTCCCCACTAGCACAGATACGCAGTATTTT. Translating gives CASSQDLPTSTDTQYF.

This clone was recorded once. The V and J genes are TRBV18 and TRBJ2-7, with a weak D call TRBD2 (6 bases). Trimming left V 3 bases short and J 6 bases short, with 18 bases between. This CDR3 is built from 15 residues. CDR1 KGHSH and CDR2 LQKENI come from the germline V gene. In DNA, the CDR3 is TGTGCCAGCTCACCGCCAGGGACTCCCAACGGCGAGCAGTACGTC. This sequence encodes CASSPPGTPNGEQYV.

This rearrangement joins TRBV20-1 to TRBJ1-5; tentative D call: TRBD1 (5 bases). Germline V gene sequence: CDR1 DFQATT, CDR2 SNEGSKA (reference sequence). Trimming took off 3 bases at V and 5 bases at J, with 11 bases between the two ends. This CDR3 has 13 amino acids. CDR3: CSASRGTYQPQHF. The CDR3 DNA reads TGCAGTGCTAGTCGGGGGACCTATCAGCCCCAGCATTTT.

CDR3 in DNA: TGTGCCAGCAGTGAAACAGGGTATAATTCACCCCTCCACTTT. It translates to CASSETGYNSPLHF. The chain recombines TRBV25-1 with TRBJ1-6; D perhaps matches TRBD1 (6 bases). Germline lookup yields CDR1 MGHDK and CDR2 SYGVNS. Trimming removed 2 bases from V and 4 bases from J, with 6 bases in between. CDR3 size: 14 residues.

The chain links TRBV9 to TRBJ2-1, with 9 bases fitting TRBD1. The CDR3 has 16 residues. V gave up 0 bases and J gave up 9 bases; unmatched junction bases: 10. Per germline, CDR1 SGDLS and CDR2 YYNGEE. The CDR3 is CASSVVLPGQGGEQFF. The CDR3 DNA is TGTGCCAGCAGCGTAGTCCTCCCGGGACAGGGTGGTGAGCAGTTCTTC.

The gene calls are TRBV30 and TRBJ1-2; the D is unclear. V lost 2 bases to trimming and J lost 8 bases, with 15 bases between them. This CDR3 contains 13 residues. Per the germline V gene, CDR1 is GTSNPN and CDR2 is SVGIG (reference sequence). In DNA form, the CDR3 reads TGTGCCTGGAGTCCCTCCGGCCCCGGGGGCTACACCTTC. Translated: CAWSPSGPGGYTF.

The chain is built from TRBV29-1 and TRBJ1-4; no clear D gene. The V end lost 4 bases, the J end lost 2 bases, and 8 bases lay between the germline ends. CDR3 size: 13 residues. CDR1 is SQVTM, CDR2 ANQGSEA, per germline. The CDR3 region has the DNA TGCAGCGTTGCAGGCGGGACTAATGAAAAACTGTTTTTT. It codes for CSVAGGTNEKLFF.

This clone was seen more than once but under ten times. The chain is built from TRBV10-3 and TRBJ2-1, with 7 bases identical to TRBD1. V shed 4 bases, J shed 16 bases, and the junction held 13 bases outside the gene matches. The CDR3 loop spans 13 amino acids. Germline CDR1 reads ENHRY; CDR2 reads SYGVKD. The CDR3 here is CAISAAGQGGGFF. The CDR3 DNA follows: TGTGCCATCAGTGCAGCAGGGCAAGGGGGCGGATTCTTC.

Written as DNA, the CDR3 is TGCGCCAGCAGTGTGGGGAGAATGAACACTGAAGCTTTCTTT. Translating gives CASSVGRMNTEAFF. This sequence joins TRBV5-1 and TRBJ1-1; no definite D call. Germline CDR1 SGHRS, CDR2 YFSETQ. The CDR3 consists of 14 residues. Trimming left V 5 bases short and J 0 bases short, with 11 bases between.

The chain combines TRBV5-1 with TRBJ2-1, with a weak D call TRBD1 (6 bases). The germline CDR1 and CDR2 sequences are SGHRS and YFSETQ. V was shortened by 4 bases and J by 5 bases, with 16 bases between the two germline ends. The CDR3 consists of 15 residues. This chain's CDR3 is CASSTGQGSNNEQFF. The CDR3 DNA reads as TGCGCCAGCAGCACGGGACAAGGGTCGAACAATGAGCAGTTCTTC.